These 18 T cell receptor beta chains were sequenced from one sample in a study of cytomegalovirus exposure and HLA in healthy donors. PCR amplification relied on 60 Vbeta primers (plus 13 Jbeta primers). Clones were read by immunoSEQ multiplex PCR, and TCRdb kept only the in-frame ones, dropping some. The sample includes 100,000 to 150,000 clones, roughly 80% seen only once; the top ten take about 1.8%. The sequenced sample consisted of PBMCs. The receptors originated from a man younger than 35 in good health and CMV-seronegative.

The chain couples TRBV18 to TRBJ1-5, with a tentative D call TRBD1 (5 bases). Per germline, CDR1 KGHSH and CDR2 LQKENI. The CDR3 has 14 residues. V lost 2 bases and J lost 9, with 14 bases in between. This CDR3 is CASSPAQGLWPQHF. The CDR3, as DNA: TGTGCCAGCTCACCAGCGCAGGGCCTTTGGCCCCAGCATTTT.

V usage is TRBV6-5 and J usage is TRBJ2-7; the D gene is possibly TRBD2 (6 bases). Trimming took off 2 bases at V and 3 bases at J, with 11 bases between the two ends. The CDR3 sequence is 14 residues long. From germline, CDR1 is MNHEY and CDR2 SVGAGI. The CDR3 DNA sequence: TGTGCCAGCAGTTACGGTAGCGGAGGCTACGAGCAGTACTTC. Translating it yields CASSYGSGGYEQYF.

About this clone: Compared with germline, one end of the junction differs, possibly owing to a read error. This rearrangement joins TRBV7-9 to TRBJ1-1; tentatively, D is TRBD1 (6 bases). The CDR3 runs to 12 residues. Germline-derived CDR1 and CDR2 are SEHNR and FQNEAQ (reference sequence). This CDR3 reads CSSSLGGAEAFF. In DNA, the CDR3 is TGTTCCAGCAGCTTAGGGGGAGCTGAAGCTTTCTTT.

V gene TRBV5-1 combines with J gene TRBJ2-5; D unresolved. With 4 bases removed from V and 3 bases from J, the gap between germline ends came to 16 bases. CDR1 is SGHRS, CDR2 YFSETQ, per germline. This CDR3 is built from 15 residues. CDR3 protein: CASSLGGEAEETQYF. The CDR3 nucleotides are TGCGCCAGCAGCCTGGGTGGAGAAGCAGAAGAGACCCAGTACTTC.

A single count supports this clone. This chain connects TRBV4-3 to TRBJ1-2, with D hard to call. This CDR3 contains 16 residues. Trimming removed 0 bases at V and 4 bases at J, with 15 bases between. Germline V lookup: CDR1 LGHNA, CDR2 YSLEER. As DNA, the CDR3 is TGCGCCAGCAGCCAAGATTTGGCCAGGCCCGCCTATGGCTACACCTTC. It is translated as CASSQDLARPAYGYTF.

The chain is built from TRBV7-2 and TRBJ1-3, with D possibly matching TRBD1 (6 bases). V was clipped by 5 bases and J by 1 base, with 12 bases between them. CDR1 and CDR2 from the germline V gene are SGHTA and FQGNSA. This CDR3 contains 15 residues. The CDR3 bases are TGTGCCAGCAGCCCCCAGGGGTTTTCTGGAAACACCATATATTTT. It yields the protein CASSPQGFSGNTIYF.

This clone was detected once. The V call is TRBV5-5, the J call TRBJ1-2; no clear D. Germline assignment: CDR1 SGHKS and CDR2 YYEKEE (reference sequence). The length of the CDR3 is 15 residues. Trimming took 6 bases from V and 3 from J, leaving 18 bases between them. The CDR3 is CASTLGREPYYGYTF. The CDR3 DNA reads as TGTGCCAGCACCCTGGGAAGGGAGCCTTACTATGGCTACACCTTC.

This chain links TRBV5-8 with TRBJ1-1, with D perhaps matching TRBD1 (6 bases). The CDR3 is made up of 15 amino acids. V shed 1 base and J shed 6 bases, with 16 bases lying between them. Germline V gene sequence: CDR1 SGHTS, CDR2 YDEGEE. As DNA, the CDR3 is TGTGCCAGCAGCTTGCGTGGGGGCTCACTAGCTGAAGCTTTCTTT. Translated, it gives CASSLRGGSLAEAFF. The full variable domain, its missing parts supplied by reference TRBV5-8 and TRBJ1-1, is EAGVTQSPTHLIKTRGQQATLRCSPISGHTSVYWYQQALGLGLQFLLWYDEGEERNRGNFPPRFSGRQFPNYSSELNVNALELEDSALYLCASSLRGGSLAEAFFGQGTRLTVV.

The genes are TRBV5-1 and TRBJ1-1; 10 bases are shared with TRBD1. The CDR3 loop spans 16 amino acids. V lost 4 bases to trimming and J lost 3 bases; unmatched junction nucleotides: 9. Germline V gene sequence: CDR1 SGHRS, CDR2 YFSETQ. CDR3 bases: TGCGCCAGCAGCGTGGGGACAGGGGTAAGGGACACTGAAGCTTTCTTT. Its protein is CASSVGTGVRDTEAFF.

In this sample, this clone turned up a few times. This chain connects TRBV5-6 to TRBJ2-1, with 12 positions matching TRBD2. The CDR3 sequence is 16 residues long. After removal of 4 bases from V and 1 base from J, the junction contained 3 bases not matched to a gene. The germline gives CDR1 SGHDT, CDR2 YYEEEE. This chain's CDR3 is CASSRLAGGSYNEQFF. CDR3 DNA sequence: TGTGCCAGCAGCCGTCTAGCGGGGGGGTCCTACAATGAGCAGTTCTTC.

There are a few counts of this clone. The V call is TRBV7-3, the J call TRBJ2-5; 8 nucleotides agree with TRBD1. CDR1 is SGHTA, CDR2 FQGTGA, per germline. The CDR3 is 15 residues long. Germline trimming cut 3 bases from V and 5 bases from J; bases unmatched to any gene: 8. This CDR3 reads CASSFGTGPWETQYF. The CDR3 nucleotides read TGTGCCAGCAGCTTCGGGACAGGTCCTTGGGAGACCCAGTACTTC. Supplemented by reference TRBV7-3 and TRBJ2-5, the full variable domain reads GAGVSQTPSNKVTEKGKYVELRCDPISGHTALYWYRQSLGQGPEFLIYFQGTGAADDSGLPNDRFFAVRPEGSVSTLKIQRTERGDSAVYLCASSFGTGPWETQYFGPGTRLLVL.

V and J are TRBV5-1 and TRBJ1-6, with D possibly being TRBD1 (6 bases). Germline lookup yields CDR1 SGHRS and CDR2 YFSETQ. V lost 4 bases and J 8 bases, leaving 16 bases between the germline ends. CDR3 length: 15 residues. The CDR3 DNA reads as TGCGCCAGCAGCCCCAAGACAGGCATCGATTCACCCCTCCACTTT. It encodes CASSPKTGIDSPLHF.

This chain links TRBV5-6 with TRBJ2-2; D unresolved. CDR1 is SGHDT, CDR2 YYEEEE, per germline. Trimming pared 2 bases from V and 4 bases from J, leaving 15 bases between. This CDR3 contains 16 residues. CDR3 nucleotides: TGTGCCAGCAGCTTAACATTTCAGTACAGCACCGGGGAGCTGTTTTTT. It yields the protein CASSLTFQYSTGELFF.

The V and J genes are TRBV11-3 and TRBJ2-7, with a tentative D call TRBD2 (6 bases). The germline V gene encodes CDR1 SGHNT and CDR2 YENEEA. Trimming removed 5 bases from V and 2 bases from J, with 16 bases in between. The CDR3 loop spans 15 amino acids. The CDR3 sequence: CASSPGLGGTYEQYF. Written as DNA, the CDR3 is TGTGCCAGCAGCCCGGGACTCGGAGGGACCTACGAGCAGTACTTC.

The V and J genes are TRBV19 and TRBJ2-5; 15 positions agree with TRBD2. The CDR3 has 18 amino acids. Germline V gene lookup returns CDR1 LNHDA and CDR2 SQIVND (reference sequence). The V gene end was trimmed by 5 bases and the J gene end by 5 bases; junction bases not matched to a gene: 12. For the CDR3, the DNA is TGTGCCAGTAGTCCTGGGACTAGCGGGGGGCACCAGGGGGAGACCCAGTACTTC. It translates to CASSPGTSGGHQGETQYF.

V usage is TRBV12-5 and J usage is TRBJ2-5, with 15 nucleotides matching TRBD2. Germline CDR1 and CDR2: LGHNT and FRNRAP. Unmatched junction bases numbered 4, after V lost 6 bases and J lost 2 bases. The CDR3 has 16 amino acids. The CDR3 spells CASGRTSGGAQETQYF. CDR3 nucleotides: TGTGCTAGTGGGCGGACTAGCGGGGGGGCGCAAGAGACCCAGTACTTC.

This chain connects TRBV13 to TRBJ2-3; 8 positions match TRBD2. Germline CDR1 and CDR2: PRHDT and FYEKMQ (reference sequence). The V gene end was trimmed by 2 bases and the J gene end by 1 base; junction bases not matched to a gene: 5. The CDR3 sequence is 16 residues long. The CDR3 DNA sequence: TGTGCCAGCAGCTTACGTAGCGGGGCCGGCACAGATACGCAGTATTTT. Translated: CASSLRSGAGTDTQYF.

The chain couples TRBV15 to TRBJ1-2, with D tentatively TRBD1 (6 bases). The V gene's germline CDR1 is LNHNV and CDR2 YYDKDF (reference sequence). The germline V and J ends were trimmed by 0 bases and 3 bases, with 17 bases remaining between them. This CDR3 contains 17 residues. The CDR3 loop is CATSRDPRPSGDYGYTF. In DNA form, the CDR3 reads TGTGCCACCAGCAGAGATCCGAGACCCTCAGGGGACTATGGCTACACCTTC.